The T cell receptor (beta chain) under discussion was sequenced for a study of blood T cell repertoires in COVID-19. The CDR3 is 14 amino acids. The V gene's germline CDR1 is SGDLS and CDR2 YYNGEE. Trimming left V 0 bases short and J 7 bases short, with 8 bases between. How the authors handled the data: Amplification with reference gene primers provided the estimates of nucleated cell counts. The assay was immunoSEQ multiplex PCR, and TCRdb's table has in-frame clones only and misses some. That table supplies the V and J calls and clone size; D and trimming were determined from the DNA. Of roughly 100,000 clones listed, about 90% were seen once; the top ten hold more than 3.5%. This clone is a singleton in its sample.

Specimen: peripheral blood. This clonotype originated in a human donor with COVID-19, enrolled during active disease. The donor label of this sample is uncertain. V is TRBV9 and J is TRBJ1-6; unclear D gene. In DNA, the CDR3 is TGTGCCAGCAGCGTAGAGGGAGGAAATTCACCCCTCCACTTT. Translated: CASSVEGGNSPLHF.